Listed below are T cell receptor beta chains from one sample, sequenced in a study of shared clonotypes between healthy human individuals. Data came from immunoSEQ multiplex PCR; TCRdb stores just in-frame clones and leaves some out. The sample carries more than 1.2 million clones, 97% to 99% recorded once. The material sequenced was naive CD4+ T cells sorted from blood. These receptors were collected from a man aged 30 to 39 in good health. Both conserved end residues are part of each CDR3. Each record gives: D gene, clone size, V gene, J gene, CDR3 DNA, CDR3 protein. The D gene is left open where the match is weak. Clone size is stated in some rows and not others, as once, few, many or a class when expanded.

d_call: NA; clone_size: NA; v_call: TRBV18; j_call: TRBJ2-7; cdr3_nt: TGTGCCAGCTCACCCCTTAGCTCCGAGCAGTACTTC; cdr3_aa: CASSPLSSEQYF
d_call: TRBD2; clone_size: NA; v_call: TRBV28; j_call: TRBJ2-7; cdr3_nt: TGTGCCAGCAGCCCTACCGGGACTAGTTACTACGAGCAGTACTTC; cdr3_aa: CASSPTGTSYYEQYF
d_call: TRBD2; clone_size: NA; v_call: TRBV7-3; j_call: TRBJ2-2; cdr3_nt: TGTGCCAGCAGCTTAAGGCCTAGCGGGAGGAGATACGATAACACCGGGGAGCTGTTTTTT; cdr3_aa: CASSLRPSGRRYDNTGELFF
d_call: NA; clone_size: NA; v_call: TRBV30; j_call: TRBJ2-2; cdr3_nt: TGTGCCTGGAGTGTACGGGACCTAGGGGAGCTGTTTTTT; cdr3_aa: CAWSVRDLGELFF
d_call: NA; clone_size: NA; v_call: TRBV2; j_call: TRBJ1-4; cdr3_nt: TGTGCCAGCATGAGGGACGGGGATGAAAAACTGTTTTTT; cdr3_aa: CASMRDGDEKLFF
d_call: NA; clone_size: NA; v_call: TRBV18; j_call: TRBJ2-7; cdr3_nt: TGTGCCAGCTCACCGGGGGCGGGAGCCTACGAGCAGTACTTC; cdr3_aa: CASSPGAGAYEQYF
d_call: TRBD2; clone_size: few; v_call: TRBV19; j_call: TRBJ2-7; cdr3_nt: TGTGCCAGTAGTCCCGGGGGGTTTCTCTCCTACGAGCAGTACTTC; cdr3_aa: CASSPGGFLSYEQYF
d_call: NA; clone_size: NA; v_call: TRBV10-3; j_call: TRBJ1-1; cdr3_nt: TGTGCCATCAGTGAGTCTATGGTTGAAGCTTTCTTT; cdr3_aa: CAISESMVEAFF
d_call: NA; clone_size: NA; v_call: TRBV11-2; j_call: TRBJ2-7; cdr3_nt: TGTGCCAGCAGCTGGGGACGGAACTCCTACGAGCAGTACTTC; cdr3_aa: CASSWGRNSYEQYF
d_call: TRBD2; clone_size: NA; v_call: TRBV6-6; j_call: TRBJ2-3; cdr3_nt: TGTGCCAGCAGTTACTCGCCCGGGACTAGGACAGATACGCAGTATTTT; cdr3_aa: CASSYSPGTRTDTQYF
d_call: NA; clone_size: NA; v_call: TRBV7-8; j_call: TRBJ2-5; cdr3_nt: TGTGCCAGCAGCTTAGGCGTAATTGGAGAGACCCAGTACTTC; cdr3_aa: CASSLGVIGETQYF
d_call: TRBD1; clone_size: NA; v_call: TRBV7-2; j_call: TRBJ1-1; cdr3_nt: TGTGCCAGCAGCTCCGGACAGGGGAGCATGAACACTGAAGCTTTCTTT; cdr3_aa: CASSSGQGSMNTEAFF
d_call: NA; clone_size: NA; v_call: TRBV4-2; j_call: TRBJ2-5; cdr3_nt: TGTGCCAGCAGAAACACTGCGGCTAGCGTAGAAGAGACCCAGTACTTC; cdr3_aa: CASRNTAASVEETQYF
d_call: TRBD2; clone_size: NA; v_call: TRBV5-1; j_call: TRBJ2-5; cdr3_nt: TGCGCCAGCAGCTTGGGGGTTGTAGCGGGAGAGACCCAGTACTTC; cdr3_aa: CASSLGVVAGETQYF
d_call: NA; clone_size: NA; v_call: TRBV9; j_call: TRBJ2-5; cdr3_nt: TGTGCCAGCAGCGTAGTCGACTATGAACAAGAGACCCAGTACTTC; cdr3_aa: CASSVVDYEQETQYF
d_call: NA; clone_size: NA; v_call: TRBV6-5; j_call: TRBJ1-5; cdr3_nt: TGTGCCAGCAGACGATCAGGGTTAGGCAATCAGCCCCAGCATTTT; cdr3_aa: CASRRSGLGNQPQHF
d_call: NA; clone_size: NA; v_call: TRBV7-6; j_call: TRBJ2-3; cdr3_nt: TGTGCCAGCAGCTTAAAGCAACGAATGGCAGATACGCAGTATTTT; cdr3_aa: CASSLKQRMADTQYF
d_call: NA; clone_size: NA; v_call: TRBV5-5; j_call: TRBJ2-5; cdr3_nt: TGTGCCAGCAGCTCCGGGACTGCACAAGAGACCCAGTACTTC; cdr3_aa: CASSSGTAQETQYF
d_call: TRBD2; clone_size: NA; v_call: TRBV18; j_call: TRBJ2-2; cdr3_nt: TGTGCCAGCTCACCACTAAATTTCGGGGGGACGAACACCGGGGAGCTGTTTTTT; cdr3_aa: CASSPLNFGGTNTGELFF
d_call: NA; clone_size: NA; v_call: TRBV6-5; j_call: TRBJ1-2; cdr3_nt: TGTGCCAGCACTAGGAGGGCGCGTAACTATGGCTACACCTTC; cdr3_aa: CASTRRARNYGYTF
d_call: NA; clone_size: NA; v_call: TRBV27; j_call: TRBJ1-5; cdr3_nt: TGTGCCAGCAGCCCCTGGTTAGGTAGTAGCAATCAGCCCCAGCATTTT; cdr3_aa: CASSPWLGSSNQPQHF
d_call: NA; clone_size: NA; v_call: TRBV15; j_call: TRBJ2-3; cdr3_nt: TGTGCCACCAGCAGAGATAGGGCCACAGATACGCAGTATTTT; cdr3_aa: CATSRDRATDTQYF